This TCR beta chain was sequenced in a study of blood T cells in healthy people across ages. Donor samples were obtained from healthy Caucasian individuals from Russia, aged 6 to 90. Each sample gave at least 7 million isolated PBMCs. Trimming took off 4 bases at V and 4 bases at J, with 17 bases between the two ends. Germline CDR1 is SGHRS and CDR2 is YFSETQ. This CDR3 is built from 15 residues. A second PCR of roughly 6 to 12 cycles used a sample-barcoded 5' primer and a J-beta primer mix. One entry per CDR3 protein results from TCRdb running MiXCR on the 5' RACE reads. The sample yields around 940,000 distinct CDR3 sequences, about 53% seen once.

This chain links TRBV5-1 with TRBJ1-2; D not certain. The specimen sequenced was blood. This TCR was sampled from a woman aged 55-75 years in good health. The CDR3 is CASSPLEGSLYGYTF. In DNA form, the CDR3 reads TGCGCCAGCAGCCCTCTAGAAGGGTCCCTCTATGGCTACACCTTC.